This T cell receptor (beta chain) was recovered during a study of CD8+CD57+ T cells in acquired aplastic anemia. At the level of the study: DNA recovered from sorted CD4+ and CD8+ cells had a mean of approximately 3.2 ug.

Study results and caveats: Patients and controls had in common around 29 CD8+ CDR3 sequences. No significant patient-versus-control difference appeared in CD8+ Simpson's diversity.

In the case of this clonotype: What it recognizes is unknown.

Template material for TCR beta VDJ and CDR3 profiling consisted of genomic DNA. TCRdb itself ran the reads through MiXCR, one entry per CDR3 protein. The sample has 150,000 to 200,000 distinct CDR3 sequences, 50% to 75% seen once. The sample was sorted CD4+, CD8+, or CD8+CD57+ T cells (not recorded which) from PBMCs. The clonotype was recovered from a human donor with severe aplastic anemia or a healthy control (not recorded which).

CDR3 sequence reads: CSASNTEAFF. The CDR3, as DNA: TGCAGTGCCTCCAACACTGAAGCTTTCTTT. The J gene is TRBJ1-1, the V gene TRBV20-1; no reliable D call. This CDR3 has 10 residues. The V and J ends lost 6 bases and 2 bases respectively, with 4 bases between them. The germline V gene has CDR1 DFQATT and CDR2 SNEGSKA (reference sequence).